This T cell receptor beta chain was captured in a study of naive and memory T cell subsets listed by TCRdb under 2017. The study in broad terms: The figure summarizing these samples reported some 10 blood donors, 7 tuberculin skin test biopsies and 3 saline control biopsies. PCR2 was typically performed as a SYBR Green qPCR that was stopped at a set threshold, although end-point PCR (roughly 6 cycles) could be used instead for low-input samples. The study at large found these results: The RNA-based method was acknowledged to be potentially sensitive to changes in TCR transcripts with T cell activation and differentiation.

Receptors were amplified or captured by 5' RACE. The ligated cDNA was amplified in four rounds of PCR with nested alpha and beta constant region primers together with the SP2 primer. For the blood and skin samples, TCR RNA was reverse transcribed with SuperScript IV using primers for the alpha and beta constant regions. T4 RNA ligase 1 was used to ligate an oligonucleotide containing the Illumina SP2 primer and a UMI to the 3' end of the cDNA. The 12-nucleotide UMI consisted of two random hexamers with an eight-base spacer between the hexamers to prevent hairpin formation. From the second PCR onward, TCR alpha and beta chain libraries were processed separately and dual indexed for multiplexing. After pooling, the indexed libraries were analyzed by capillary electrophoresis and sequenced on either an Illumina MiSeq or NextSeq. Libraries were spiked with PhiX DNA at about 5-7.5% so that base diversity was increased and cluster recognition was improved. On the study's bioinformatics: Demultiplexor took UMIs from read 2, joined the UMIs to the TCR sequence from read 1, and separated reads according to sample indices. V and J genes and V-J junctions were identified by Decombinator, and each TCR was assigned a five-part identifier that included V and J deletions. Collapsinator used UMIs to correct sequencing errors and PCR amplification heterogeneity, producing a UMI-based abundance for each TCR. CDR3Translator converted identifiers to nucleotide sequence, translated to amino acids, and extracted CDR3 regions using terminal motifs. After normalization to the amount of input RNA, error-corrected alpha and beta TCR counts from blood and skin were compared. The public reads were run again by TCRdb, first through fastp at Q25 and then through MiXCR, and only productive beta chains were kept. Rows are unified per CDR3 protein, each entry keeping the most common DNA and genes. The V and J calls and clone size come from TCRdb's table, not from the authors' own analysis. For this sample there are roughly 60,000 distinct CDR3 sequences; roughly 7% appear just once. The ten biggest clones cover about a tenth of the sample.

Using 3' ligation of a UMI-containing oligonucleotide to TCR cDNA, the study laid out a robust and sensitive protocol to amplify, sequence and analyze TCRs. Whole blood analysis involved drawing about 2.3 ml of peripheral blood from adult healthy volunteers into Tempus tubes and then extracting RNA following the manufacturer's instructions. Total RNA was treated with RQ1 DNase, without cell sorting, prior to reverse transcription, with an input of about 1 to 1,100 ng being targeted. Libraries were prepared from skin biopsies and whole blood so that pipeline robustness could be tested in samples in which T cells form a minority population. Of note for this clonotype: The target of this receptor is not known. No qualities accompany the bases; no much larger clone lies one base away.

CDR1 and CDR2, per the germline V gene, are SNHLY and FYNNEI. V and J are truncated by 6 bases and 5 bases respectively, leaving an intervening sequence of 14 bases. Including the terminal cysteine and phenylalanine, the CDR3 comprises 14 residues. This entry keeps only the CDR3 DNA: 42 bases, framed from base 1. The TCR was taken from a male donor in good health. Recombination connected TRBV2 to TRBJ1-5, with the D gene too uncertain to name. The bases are TGTGCCAGCAGAGTAGCTGGAGGTTATCAGCCCCAGCATTTT. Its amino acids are CASRVAGGYQPQHF.